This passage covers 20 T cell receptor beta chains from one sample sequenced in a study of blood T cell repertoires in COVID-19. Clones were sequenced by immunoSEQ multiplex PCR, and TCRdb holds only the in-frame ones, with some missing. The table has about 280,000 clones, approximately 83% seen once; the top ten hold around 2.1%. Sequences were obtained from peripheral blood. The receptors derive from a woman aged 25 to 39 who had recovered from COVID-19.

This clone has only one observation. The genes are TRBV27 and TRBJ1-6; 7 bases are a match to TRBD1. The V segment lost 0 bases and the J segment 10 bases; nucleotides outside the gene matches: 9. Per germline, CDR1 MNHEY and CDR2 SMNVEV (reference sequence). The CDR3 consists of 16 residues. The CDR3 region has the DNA TGTGCCAGCAGTTTATCCCCGACAGGGTCTAGGTCACCCCTCCACTTT. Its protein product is CASSLSPTGSRSPLHF.

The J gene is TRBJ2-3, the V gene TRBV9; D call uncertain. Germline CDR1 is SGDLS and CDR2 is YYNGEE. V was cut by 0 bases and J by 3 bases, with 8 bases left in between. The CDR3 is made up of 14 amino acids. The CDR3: CASSVAWQTDTQYF. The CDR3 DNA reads TGTGCCAGCAGCGTAGCATGGCAAACAGATACGCAGTATTTT.

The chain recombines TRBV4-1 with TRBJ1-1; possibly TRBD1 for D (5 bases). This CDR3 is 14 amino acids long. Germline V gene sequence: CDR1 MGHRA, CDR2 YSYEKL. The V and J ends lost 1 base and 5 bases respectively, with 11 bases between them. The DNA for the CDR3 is TGCGCCAGCAGCCAAGGAAATCAGGGTACTGAAGCTTTCTTT. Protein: CASSQGNQGTEAFF.

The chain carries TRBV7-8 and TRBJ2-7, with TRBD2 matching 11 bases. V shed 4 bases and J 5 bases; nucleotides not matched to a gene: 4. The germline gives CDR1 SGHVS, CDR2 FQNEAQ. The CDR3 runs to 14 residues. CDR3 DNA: TGTGCCAGCAGCTCCGGGACTAGCGGAAACGAGCAGTACTTC. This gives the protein CASSSGTSGNEQYF.

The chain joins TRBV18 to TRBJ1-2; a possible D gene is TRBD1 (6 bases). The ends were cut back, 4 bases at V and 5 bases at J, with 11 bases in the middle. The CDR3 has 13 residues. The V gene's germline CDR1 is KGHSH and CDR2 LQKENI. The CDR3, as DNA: TGTGCCAGCTCACGGGGGCAAGAGTATGGCTACACCTTC. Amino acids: CASSRGQEYGYTF. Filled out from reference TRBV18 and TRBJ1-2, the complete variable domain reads NAGVMQNPRHLVRRRGQEARLRCSPMKGHSHVYWYRQLPEEGLKFMVYLQKENIIDESGMPKERFSAEFPKEGPSILRIQQVVRGDSAAYFCASSRGQEYGYTFGSGTRLTVV.

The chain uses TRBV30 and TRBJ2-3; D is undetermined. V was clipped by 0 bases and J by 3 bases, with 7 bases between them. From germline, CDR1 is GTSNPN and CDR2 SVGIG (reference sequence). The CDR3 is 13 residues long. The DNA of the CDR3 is TGTGCCTGGAGTGTATCCCCAACAGATACGCAGTATTTT. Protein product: CAWSVSPTDTQYF. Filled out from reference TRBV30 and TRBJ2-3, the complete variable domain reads SQTIHQWPATLVQPVGSPLSLECTVEGTSNPNLYWYRQAAGRGLQLLFYSVGIGQISSEVPQNLSASRPQDRQFILSSKKLLLSDSGFYLCAWSVSPTDTQYFGPGTRLTVL.

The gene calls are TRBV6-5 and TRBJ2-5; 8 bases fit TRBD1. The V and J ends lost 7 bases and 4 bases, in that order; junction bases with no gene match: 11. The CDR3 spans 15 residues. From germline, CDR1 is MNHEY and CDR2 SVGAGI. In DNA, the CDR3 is TGTGCCAGCACCAACTCAGGGGGCGTCGGAGAGACCCAGTACTTC. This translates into CASTNSGGVGETQYF.

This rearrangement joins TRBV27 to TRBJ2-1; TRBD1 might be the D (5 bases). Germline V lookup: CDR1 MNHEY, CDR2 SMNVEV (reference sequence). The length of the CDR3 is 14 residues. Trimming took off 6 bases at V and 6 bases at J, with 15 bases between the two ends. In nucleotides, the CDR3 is TGTGCCAGCAGGTCTTACATGGGGCTCAATGAGCAGTTCTTC. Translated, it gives CASRSYMGLNEQFF.

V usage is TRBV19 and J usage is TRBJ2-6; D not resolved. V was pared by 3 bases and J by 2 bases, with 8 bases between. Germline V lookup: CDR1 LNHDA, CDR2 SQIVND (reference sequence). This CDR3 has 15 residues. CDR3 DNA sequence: TGTGCCAGTAGTATGGGTAGCACTGGGGCCAACGTCCTGACTTTC. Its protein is CASSMGSTGANVLTF.

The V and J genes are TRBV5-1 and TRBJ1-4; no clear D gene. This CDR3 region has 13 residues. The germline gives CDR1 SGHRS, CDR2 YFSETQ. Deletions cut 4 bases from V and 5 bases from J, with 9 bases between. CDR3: CASSVGINEKLFF. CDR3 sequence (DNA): TGCGCCAGCAGCGTCGGGATAAATGAAAAACTGTTTTTT.

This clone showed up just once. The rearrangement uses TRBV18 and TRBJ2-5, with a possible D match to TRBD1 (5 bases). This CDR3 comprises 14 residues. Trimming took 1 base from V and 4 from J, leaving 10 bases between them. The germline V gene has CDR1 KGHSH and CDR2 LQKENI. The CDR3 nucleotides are TGTGCCAGCTCACCACTGGAAGGGGCAGAGACCCAGTACTTC. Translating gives CASSPLEGAETQYF.

The CDR3 loop reads CASSHLKREQYF. Here the CDR3 DNA reads TGTGCCAGCAGCCACTTAAAACGGGAGCAGTACTTC. The V call is TRBV3-1 (or the pseudogene TRBV3-2), the J call TRBJ2-7; D gene unclear. Germline CDR1 and CDR2: LGHDT and YNNKEL (reference sequence). Trimming shortened V by 3 bases and J by 7 bases, and 10 bases separated the two germline ends. The CDR3 consists of 12 residues.

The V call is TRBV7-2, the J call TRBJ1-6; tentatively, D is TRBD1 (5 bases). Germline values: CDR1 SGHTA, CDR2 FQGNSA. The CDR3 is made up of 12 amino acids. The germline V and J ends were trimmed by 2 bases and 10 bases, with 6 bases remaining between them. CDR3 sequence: CASSLRGSPLHF. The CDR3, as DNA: TGTGCCAGCAGCTTACGGGGGTCACCCCTCCACTTT.

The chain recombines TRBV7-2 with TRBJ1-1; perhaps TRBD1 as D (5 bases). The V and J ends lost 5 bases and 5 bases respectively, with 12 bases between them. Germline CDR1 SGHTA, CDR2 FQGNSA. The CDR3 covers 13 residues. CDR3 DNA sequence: TGTGCCAGCAGCGCCATGACAGAAACTGAAGCTTTCTTT. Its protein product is CASSAMTETEAFF. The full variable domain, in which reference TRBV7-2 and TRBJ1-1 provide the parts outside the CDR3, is GAGVSQSPSNKVTEKGKDVELRCDPISGHTALYWYRQSLGQGLEFLIYFQGNSAPDKSGLPSDRFSAERTGGSVSTLTIQRTQQEDSAVYLCASSAMTETEAFFGQGTRLTVV.

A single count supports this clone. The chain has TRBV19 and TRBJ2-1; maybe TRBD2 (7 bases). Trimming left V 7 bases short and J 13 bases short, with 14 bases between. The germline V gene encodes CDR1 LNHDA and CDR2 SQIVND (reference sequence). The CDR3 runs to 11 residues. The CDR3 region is CASNGGQFQFF. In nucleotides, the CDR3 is TGTGCCAGTAACGGGGGGCAGTTCCAGTTCTTC. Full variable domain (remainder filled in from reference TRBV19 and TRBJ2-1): DGGITQSPKYLFRKEGQNVTLSCEQNLNHDAMYWYRQDPGQGLRLIYYSQIVNDFQKGDIAEGYSVSREKKESFPLTVTSAQKNPTAFYLCASNGGQFQFFGPGTRLTVL.

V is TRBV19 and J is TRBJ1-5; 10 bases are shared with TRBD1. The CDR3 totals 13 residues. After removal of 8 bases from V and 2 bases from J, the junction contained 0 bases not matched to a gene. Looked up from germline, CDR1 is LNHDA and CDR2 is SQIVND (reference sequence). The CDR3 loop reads CASGQGGNQPQHF. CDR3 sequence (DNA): TGTGCCAGTGGACAGGGGGGCAATCAGCCCCAGCATTTT.

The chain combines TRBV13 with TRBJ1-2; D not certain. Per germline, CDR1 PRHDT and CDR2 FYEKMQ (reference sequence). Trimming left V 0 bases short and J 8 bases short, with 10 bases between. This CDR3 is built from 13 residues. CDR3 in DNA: TGTGCCAGCAGCTTAGGGGAGGGCGGCGGCTACACCTTC. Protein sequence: CASSLGEGGGYTF.

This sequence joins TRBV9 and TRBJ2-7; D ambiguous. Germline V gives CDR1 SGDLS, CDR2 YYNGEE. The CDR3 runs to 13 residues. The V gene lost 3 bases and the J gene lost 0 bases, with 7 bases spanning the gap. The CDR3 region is CASSAGYSYEQYF. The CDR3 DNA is TGTGCCAGCAGCGCGGGTTACTCCTACGAGCAGTACTTC. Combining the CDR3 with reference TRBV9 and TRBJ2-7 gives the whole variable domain DSGVTQTPKHLITATGQRVTLRCSPRSGDLSVYWYQQSLDQGLQFLIQYYNGEERAKGNILERFSAQQFPDLHSELNLSSLELGDSALYFCASSAGYSYEQYFGPGTRLTVT.

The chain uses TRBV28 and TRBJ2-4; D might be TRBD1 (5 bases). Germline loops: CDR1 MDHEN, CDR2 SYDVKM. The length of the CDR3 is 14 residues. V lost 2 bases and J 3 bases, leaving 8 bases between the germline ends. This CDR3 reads CASSLRGGKNIQYF. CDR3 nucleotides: TGTGCCAGCAGTTTAAGGGGTGGCAAAAACATTCAGTACTTC.

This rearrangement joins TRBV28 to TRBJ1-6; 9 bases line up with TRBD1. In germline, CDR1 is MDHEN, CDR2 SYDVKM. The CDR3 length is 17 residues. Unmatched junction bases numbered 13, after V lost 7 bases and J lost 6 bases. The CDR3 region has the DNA TGTGCCAGCACCTACTCCCGGTGGGGACAGGGTAATTCACCCCTCCACTTT. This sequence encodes CASTYSRWGQGNSPLHF.